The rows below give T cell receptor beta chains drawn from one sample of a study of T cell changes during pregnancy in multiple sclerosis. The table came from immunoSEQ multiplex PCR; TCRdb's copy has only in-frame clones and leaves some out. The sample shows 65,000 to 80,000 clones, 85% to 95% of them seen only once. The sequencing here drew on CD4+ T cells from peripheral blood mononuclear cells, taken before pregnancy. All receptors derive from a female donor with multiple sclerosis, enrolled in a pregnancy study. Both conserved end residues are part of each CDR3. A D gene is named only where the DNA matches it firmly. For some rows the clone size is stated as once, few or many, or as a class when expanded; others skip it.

TGTGCCAGCAGTCACCCAGGGGCTAATCGAAACACCATATATTTT,CASSHPGANRNTIYF,TRBV28,NA,NA,TRBJ1-3
TGTGCCAGCAGCGGAAGTACAGGGGGCACGAACACCGGGGAGCTGTTTTTT,CASSGSTGGTNTGELFF,TRBV9,TRBD1,NA,TRBJ2-2
TGCGCCAGCAGCTTGGTGGGTCAGGGGATGGTGAACACTGAAGCTTTCTTT,CASSLVGQGMVNTEAFF,TRBV5-1,NA,NA,TRBJ1-1
TGTGCCAGCAGCGCGGACAGTGACACTGAAGCTTTCTTT,CASSADSDTEAFF,TRBV5-6,NA,NA,TRBJ1-1
TGTGCCAGCAGTCGGGACAGGGGGCCTAATCAGCCCCAGCATTTT,CASSRDRGPNQPQHF,TRBV6-1,TRBD1,few,TRBJ1-5
TGTGCCATCGTCGATAGCGGGAGAAACGAGCAGTTCTTC,CAIVDSGRNEQFF,TRBV10-3,TRBD2,NA,TRBJ2-1
TGTGCCAGCAGTGTTGGGACAGGGGTTCACTATGGCTACACCTTC,CASSVGTGVHYGYTF,TRBV6-1,TRBD1,NA,TRBJ1-2
TGTGCCAGCAGTCGACTAGCGGGAGGGGCCTACAATGAGCAGTTCTTC,CASSRLAGGAYNEQFF,TRBV2,TRBD2,NA,TRBJ2-1
TGTGCCATCAGTCTCAGGACAGATACGCAGTATTTT,CAISLRTDTQYF,TRBV10-3,NA,once,TRBJ2-3
TGTGCCATCAGTGAGTCGTCCAGGGCCACCGACTATGGCTACACCTTC,CAISESSRATDYGYTF,TRBV10-3,NA,NA,TRBJ1-2
TGTGCCAGTAGTATCCCCTACCGGGACAGGGGTAATCAGCCCCAGCATTTT,CASSIPYRDRGNQPQHF,TRBV19,TRBD1,NA,TRBJ1-5
TGTGCCAGCAGTCCCTTAAGAATAGCGGACAAAAACATTCAGTACTTC,CASSPLRIADKNIQYF,TRBV28,NA,NA,TRBJ2-4
TGTGCCTGGAGTAAGGGGGCGCGTGTGGATGGTTTCCCCCTCCACTTT,CAWSKGARVDGFPLHF,TRBV30,TRBD1,NA,TRBJ1-6
TGTGCCAGCAATGTCGGGGGGCGCGGAAATCAGCCCCAGCATTTT,CASNVGGRGNQPQHF,TRBV9,NA,NA,TRBJ1-5
TGTGCCAGCAGTGAAAACAGGGGGCGTTACGAGCAGTACTTC,CASSENRGRYEQYF,TRBV6-4,TRBD1,NA,TRBJ2-7
TGTGCCAGCAGCTTGAAGCGGGGGGTCACAGATACGCAGTATTTT,CASSLKRGVTDTQYF,TRBV13,TRBD2,NA,TRBJ2-3